The source of this T cell receptor beta chain is a study of blood T cell repertoires in COVID-19. Original methodology: Estimates of nucleated cell counts were drawn from the amplification of reference gene primers. Only in-frame clones appear in the TCRdb table, and some are missing; sequencing was by immunoSEQ multiplex PCR. The V and J calls and clone size are taken from that table; D and trimming were inferred from the DNA. The table shows 170,000 or so clones, with roughly 80% occurring only once. The CDR3 extends over 14 amino acids. V shed 4 bases and J shed 1 base, with 9 bases lying between them. The V gene's germline CDR1 is KGHDR and CDR2 SFDVKD.

The source of this sequence is a man between 18 and 35 years old with active or convalescent COVID-19. The specimen was peripheral blood. The chain joins TRBV24-1 to TRBJ2-5, with D possibly matching TRBD2 (5 bases). The CDR3: CATSESTSQETQYF. In DNA, the CDR3 is TGTGCCACCAGTGAGTCAACTAGCCAAGAGACCCAGTACTTC.